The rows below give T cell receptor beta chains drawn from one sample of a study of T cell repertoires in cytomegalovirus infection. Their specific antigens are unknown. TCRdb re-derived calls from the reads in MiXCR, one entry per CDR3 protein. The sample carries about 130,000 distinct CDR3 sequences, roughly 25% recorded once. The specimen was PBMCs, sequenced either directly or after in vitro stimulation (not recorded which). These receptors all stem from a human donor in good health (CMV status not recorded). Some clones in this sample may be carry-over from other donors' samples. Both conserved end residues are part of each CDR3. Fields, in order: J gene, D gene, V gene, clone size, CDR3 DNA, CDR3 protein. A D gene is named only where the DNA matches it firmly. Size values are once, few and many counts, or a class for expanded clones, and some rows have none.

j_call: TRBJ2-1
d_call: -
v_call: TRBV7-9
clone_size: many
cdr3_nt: TGTGCCAGCAGCTTAGTCGGGACTGAGAATGAGCAGTTCTTC
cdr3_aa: CASSLVGTENEQFF

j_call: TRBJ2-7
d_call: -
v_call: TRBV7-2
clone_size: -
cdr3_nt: TGTGCCAGCAGCCTCTCGTATGTGCAGTACTTC
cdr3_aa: CASSLSYVQYF

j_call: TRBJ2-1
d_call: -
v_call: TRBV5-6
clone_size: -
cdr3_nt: TGTGCCAGCAGCCACCGTTACCGCAAATCCAATGAGCAGTTCTTC
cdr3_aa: CASSHRYRKSNEQFF

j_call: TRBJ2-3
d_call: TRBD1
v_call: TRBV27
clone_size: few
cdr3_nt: TGTGCCAGCAGTTTGGGAATACAGGGGGCGAAAGATACGCAGTATTTT
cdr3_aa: CASSLGIQGAKDTQYF

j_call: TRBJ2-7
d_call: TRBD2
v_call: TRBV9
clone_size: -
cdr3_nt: TGTGCCAGCAGCCCCAACCCCGGCGGGAGGGCCGGTGAGCAGTACTTC
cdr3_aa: CASSPNPGGRAGEQYF

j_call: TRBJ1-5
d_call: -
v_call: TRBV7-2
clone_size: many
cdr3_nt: TGTGCCAGCAGCGGGGACGGGAATCAGCCCCAGCATTTT
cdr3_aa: CASSGDGNQPQHF

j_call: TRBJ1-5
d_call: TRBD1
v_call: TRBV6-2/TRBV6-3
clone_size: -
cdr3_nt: TGTGCCAGCAGCTCCCAGACAGGGGGGCTAAAGGGCCCCAATCAGCCCCAGCATTTT
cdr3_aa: CASSSQTGGLKGPNQPQHF

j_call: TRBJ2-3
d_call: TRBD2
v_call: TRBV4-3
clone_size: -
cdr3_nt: TGCGCCAGCAGCCCGGGACTAGCGGCGCTACTAACTAGCACAGATACGCAGTATTTT
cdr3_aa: CASSPGLAALLTSTDTQYF

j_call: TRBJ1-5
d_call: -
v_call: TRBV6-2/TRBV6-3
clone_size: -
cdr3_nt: TGTGCCAGCAGTTTAAGGGCGAGTCAGCCCCAGCATTTT
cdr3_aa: CASSLRASQPQHF

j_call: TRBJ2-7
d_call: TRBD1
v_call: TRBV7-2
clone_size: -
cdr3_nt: TGTGCCAGCAGCCGGGACAGGGGGCGAGCCTACGAGCAGTACTTC
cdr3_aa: CASSRDRGRAYEQYF

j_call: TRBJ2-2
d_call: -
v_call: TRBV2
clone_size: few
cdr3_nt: TGTGCCAGCATACAGGACACCGGGGAGCTGTTTTTT
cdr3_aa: CASIQDTGELFF

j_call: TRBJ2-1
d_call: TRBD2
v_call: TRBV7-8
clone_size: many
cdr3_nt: TGTGCCAGCAGCTTATCTAGCGGGCCCACCAATGAGCAGTTCTTC
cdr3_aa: CASSLSSGPTNEQFF

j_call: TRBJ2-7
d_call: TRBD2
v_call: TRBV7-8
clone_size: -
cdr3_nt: TGTGCCAGCAGCGGGGGGGTGGGACTAGGGTCCCACGAGCAGTACTTC
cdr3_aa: CASSGGVGLGSHEQYF

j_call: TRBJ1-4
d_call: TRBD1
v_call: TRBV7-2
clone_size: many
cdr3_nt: TGTGCCAGCAGCTTGGGACAGCTGTTTAATGAAAAACTGTTTTTT
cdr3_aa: CASSLGQLFNEKLFF

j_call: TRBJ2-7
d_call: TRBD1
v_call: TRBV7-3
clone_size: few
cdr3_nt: TGTGCCAGCAGCTTCACAGGGGACAAGCAGTACTTC
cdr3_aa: CASSFTGDKQYF

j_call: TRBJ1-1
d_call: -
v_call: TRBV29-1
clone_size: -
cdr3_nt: TGCAGCGTCGACCCAGGGAGCACTGAAGCTTTCTTT
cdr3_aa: CSVDPGSTEAFF

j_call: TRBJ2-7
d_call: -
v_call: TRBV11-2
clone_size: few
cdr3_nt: TGTGCCAGCAGCGCTTTTGTAGTCCAGGGACCGTACGAGCAGTACTTC
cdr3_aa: CASSAFVVQGPYEQYF

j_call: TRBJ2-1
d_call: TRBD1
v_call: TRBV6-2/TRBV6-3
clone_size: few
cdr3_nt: TGTGCCAGCAGTACCCCCGGACAGGGCAAGCAGTTCTTC
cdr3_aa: CASSTPGQGKQFF

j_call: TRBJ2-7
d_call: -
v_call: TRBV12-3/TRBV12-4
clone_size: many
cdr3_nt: TGTGCCAGCAGTTTAGGTCGACTCTCCTACGAGCAGTACTTC
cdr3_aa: CASSLGRLSYEQYF

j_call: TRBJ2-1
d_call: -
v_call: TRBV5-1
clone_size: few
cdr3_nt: TGCGCCAGCAGCGCCACGGGACTGAACTACAATGAGCAGTTCTTC
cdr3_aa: CASSATGLNYNEQFF

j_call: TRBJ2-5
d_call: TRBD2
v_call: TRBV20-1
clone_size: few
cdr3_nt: TGCAGTGCTAGCTGGACTAGCTCTCGGGAGACCCAGTACTTC
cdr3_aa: CSASWTSSRETQYF

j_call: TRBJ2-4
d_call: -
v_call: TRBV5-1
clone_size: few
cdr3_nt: TGCGCCAGCAGCTTGGGGAACATTCAGTACTTC
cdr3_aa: CASSLGNIQYF

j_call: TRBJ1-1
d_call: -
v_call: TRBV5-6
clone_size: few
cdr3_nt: TGTGCCAGCAGCCTTATCTCATCGGCAGAGGAAGCTTTCTTT
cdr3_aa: CASSLISSAEEAFF

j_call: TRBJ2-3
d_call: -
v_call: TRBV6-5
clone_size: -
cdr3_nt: TGTGCCAGCCGAGGGACAGATACGCAGTATTTT
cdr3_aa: CASRGTDTQYF

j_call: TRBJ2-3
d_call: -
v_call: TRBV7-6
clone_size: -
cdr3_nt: TGTGCCAGCAGCCCTACGGGACAAAACACAGATACGCAGTATTTT
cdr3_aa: CASSPTGQNTDTQYF

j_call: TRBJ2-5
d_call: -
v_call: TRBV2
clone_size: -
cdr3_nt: TGTACCAGCAGTGAAGTTTGGGCCAGGGAGACCCAGTACTTC
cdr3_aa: CTSSEVWARETQYF

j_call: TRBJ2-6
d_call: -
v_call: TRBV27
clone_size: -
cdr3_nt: TGTGCCAGCACAAAGTCGGGGGCTGGGGCCAACGTCCTGACTTTC
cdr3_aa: CASTKSGAGANVLTF

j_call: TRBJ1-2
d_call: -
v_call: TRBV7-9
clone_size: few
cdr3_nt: TGTGCCAGCAGCGACACTAACTATGGCTACACCTTC
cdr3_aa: CASSDTNYGYTF

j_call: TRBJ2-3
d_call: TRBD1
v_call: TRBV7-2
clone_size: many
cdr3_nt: TGTGCCAGCAGCTTAGCAGGACAGGGGGCTGATACGCAGTATTTT
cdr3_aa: CASSLAGQGADTQYF

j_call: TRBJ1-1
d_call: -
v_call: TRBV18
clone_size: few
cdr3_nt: TGTGCCAGCTCACCACCGGGGAGGGTTGTTAAGCACACTGAAGCTTTCTTT
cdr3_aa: CASSPPGRVVKHTEAFF

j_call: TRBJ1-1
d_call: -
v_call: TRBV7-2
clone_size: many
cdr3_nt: TGTGCCAGCAGCCGGGGGGTGGCGCGAGAGGGCACTGAAGCTTTCTTT
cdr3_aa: CASSRGVAREGTEAFF

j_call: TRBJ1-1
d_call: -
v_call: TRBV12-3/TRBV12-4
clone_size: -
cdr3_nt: TGTGCCAGCAGTTCAAGGGTTACTGAAGCTTTCTTT
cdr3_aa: CASSSRVTEAFF

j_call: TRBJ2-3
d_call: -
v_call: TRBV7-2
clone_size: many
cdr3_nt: TGTGCCAGCAGCCCGGTACGGCGAGGCGCAGATACGCAGTATTTT
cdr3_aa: CASSPVRRGADTQYF

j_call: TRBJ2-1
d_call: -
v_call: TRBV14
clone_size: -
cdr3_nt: TGTGCCAGCAGCCGCTTTGAGGGCTACAATGAGCAGTTCTTC
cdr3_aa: CASSRFEGYNEQFF

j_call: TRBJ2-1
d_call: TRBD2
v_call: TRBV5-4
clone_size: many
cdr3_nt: TGTGCCAGCAGCCCCCCTTTGGCGGGAGCCTACAATGAGCAGTTCTTC
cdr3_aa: CASSPPLAGAYNEQFF

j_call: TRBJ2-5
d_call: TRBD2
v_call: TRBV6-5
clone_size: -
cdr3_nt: TGTGCCAGCAGTTACGGCGGGAGCGAGTCCGGGACCCAGTACTTC
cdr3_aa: CASSYGGSESGTQYF

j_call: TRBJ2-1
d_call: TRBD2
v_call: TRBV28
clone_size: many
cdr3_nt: TGTGCCAGCAGTTTATCCCCGCTAGCGGGTTACAATGAGCAGTTCTTC
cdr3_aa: CASSLSPLAGYNEQFF